This T cell receptor (beta chain) was obtained from a study of cytomegalovirus exposure and HLA in healthy donors. Study-wide points: Cytomegalovirus-associated TCR beta chains were listed, numbering 150 to 200. Reported results showed that the classifier diagnosed cytomegalovirus status with high specificity and sensitivity. An analysis done earlier found most TCR beta V segments productive about 90% or about 30% of the time.

The CDR3 has 16 amino acids. V was pared by 7 bases and J by 3 bases, with 11 bases of the junction left unmatched. Germline CDR1 LNHDA, CDR2 SQIVND (reference sequence). 60 Vbeta and 13 Jbeta primers were used in PCR. The assay was immunoSEQ multiplex PCR, and TCRdb's table has in-frame clones only and misses some. This sample yields under 250,000 clones, of which about 84% are seen a single time; 1.3% belongs to the top ten. As for this clone: Its antigen is still unknown.

This clonotype originated in a human donor in good health. The source material was PBMCs. V gene TRBV19 combines with J gene TRBJ2-2, with 7 bases fitting TRBD2. The CDR3 reads CASMGGSAQDTGELFF. CDR3 in DNA: TGTGCCAGTATGGGAGGGAGCGCTCAAGACACCGGGGAGCTGTTTTTT.